These 8 T cell receptor beta chains originate from one sample sequenced in a study of blood T cell repertoires in COVID-19. The repertoire was sequenced with immunoSEQ multiplex PCR; TCRdb's copy has only in-frame clones and lacks some. The sample contains 180,000 or so clones, about 81% of which appear only once. Sequencing was performed on peripheral blood. Source of these receptors: a woman older than 75 with COVID-19, enrolled during active disease.

This clone was seen a handful of times. The rearrangement joins TRBV6-1 to TRBJ2-7; 12 nucleotides align to TRBD2. Germline lookup yields CDR1 MNHNS and CDR2 SASEGT. Trimming at V came to 4 bases and at J to 1 base, leaving 5 bases not matched to a gene. This CDR3 region has 16 residues. In DNA, the CDR3 is TGTGCCAGCAGTGTCTCACTAGCGGGAGGTTCCTACGAGCAGTACTTC. Translation: CASSVSLAGGSYEQYF.

The table lists this clone with a few counts. The V gene is TRBV4-2, the J gene TRBJ2-2; 13 bases match TRBD2. Germline V gene lookup returns CDR1 LGHNA and CDR2 YNFKEQ. The CDR3 is made up of 19 amino acids. J was trimmed by 5 bases and V by 1 base; bases with no gene match: 10. The CDR3 nucleotides are TGTGCCAGCAGCCAAGGGACTAGCGGGAGAGTGGTATTTACCGGGGAGCTGTTTTTT. Encoded protein: CASSQGTSGRVVFTGELFF.

The chain employs TRBV24-1 and TRBJ2-1; 7 nucleotides align to TRBD1. Looked up from germline, CDR1 is KGHDR and CDR2 is SFDVKD. Germline trimming cut 3 bases from V and 2 bases from J; bases unmatched to any gene: 6. The CDR3 totals 16 residues. In nucleotides, the CDR3 is TGTGCCACCAGTGATCGTCGGGACAGCCCCTACAATGAGCAGTTCTTC. This gives the protein CATSDRRDSPYNEQFF.

The rearrangement uses TRBV5-1 and TRBJ1-4; D may be TRBD1 (6 bases). Trimming took 4 bases from V and 6 from J, leaving 13 bases between them. Germline V gene data show CDR1 as SGHRS and CDR2 as YFSETQ. The CDR3 is 14 residues long. Written as DNA, the CDR3 is TGCGCCAGCAGCATACAGGGTGGCCATGAAAAACTGTTTTTT. Encoded protein: CASSIQGGHEKLFF.

The J gene is TRBJ1-5, the V gene TRBV4-2; D is undetermined. Deletions cut 0 bases from V and 6 bases from J, with 9 bases between. This CDR3 is built from 14 residues. Germline V gene data show CDR1 as LGHNA and CDR2 as YNFKEQ. The CDR3 DNA reads as TGTGCCAGCAGCCAAGAGCTGGAGGGTCAGCCCCAGCATTTT. Translating gives CASSQELEGQPQHF.

This clone was recorded only once. The V gene is TRBV4-3, the J gene TRBJ2-7; D ambiguous. The V end lost 0 bases, the J end lost 0 bases, and 3 bases lay between the germline ends. Germline V CDR1 and CDR2: LGHNA, YSLEER. The CDR3 extends over 13 amino acids. DNA of the CDR3: TGCGCCAGCAGCCAAGATAGCTCCTACGAGCAGTACTTC. As protein: CASSQDSSYEQYF.

This clone has a count of ten or more. The chain is built from TRBV7-2 and TRBJ2-5, with 7 bases matching TRBD2. Germline-derived CDR1 and CDR2 are SGHTA and FQGNSA. Trimming at V came to 2 bases and at J to 1 base, leaving 1 base not matched to a gene. The CDR3 spans 14 residues. The CDR3 DNA reads as TGTGCCAGCAGCTTACTAGCGGTCCAAGAGACCCAGTACTTC. Protein sequence: CASSLLAVQETQYF.

The CDR3 spells CASRSSGDGETQYF. The CDR3 DNA is TGTGCCAGCCGAAGTTCGGGGGACGGGGAGACCCAGTACTTC. The V call is TRBV7-9, the J call TRBJ2-5; D may be TRBD2 (6 bases). V lost 8 bases and J 5 bases, leaving 18 bases between the germline ends. Germline CDR1 is SEHNR and CDR2 is FQNEAQ (reference sequence). The CDR3 is made up of 14 amino acids.